This T cell receptor (beta chain) came from a study of post-analysis software for immune sequencing data. Study findings and constraints: Compared with controls, patients showed significantly lower normalized Chao1 diversity. Among a handful of TRBV segments more frequent in patients than controls were TRBV5-6, TRBV5-1 and TRBV20-1.

CDR3 length: 13 amino acids. In germline, CDR1 is SEHNR, CDR2 FQNEAQ (reference sequence). The TCR beta cDNA libraries contained unique molecular identifiers. In TCRdb, the PCR reads were re-called with MiXCR into one record per CDR3 protein. The data show approximately 400,000 distinct CDR3 sequences, less than 40% seen once. This clonotype is a singleton in its sample. Its target is not known. A read error may produce the germline difference seen at one junction end. Sequencing was carried out using blood. The gene calls are TRBV7-9 and TRBJ2-3; weak D call: TRBD1 (6 bases). The clonotype comes from a girl between 5 and 17 years old with multiple sclerosis. The CDR3 coding sequence is TGTGCCAGCAGCTTGACGGACAGAGATGCGCAGTATTTT. Protein product: CASSLTDRDAQYF.